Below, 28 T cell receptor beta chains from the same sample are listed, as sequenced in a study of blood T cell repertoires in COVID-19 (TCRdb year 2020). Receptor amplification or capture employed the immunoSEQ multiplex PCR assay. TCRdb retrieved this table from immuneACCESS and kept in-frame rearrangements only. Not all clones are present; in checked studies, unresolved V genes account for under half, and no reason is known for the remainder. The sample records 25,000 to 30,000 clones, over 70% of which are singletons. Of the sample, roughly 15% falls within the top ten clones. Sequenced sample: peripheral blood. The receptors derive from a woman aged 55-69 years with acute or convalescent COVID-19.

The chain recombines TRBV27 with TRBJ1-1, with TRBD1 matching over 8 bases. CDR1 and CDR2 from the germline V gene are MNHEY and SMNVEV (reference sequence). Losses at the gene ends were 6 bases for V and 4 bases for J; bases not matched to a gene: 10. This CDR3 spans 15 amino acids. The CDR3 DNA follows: TGTGCCAGCAGCCCAAAACCAGGGGGCGGCACTGAAGCTTTCTTT. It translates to CASSPKPGGGTEAFF.

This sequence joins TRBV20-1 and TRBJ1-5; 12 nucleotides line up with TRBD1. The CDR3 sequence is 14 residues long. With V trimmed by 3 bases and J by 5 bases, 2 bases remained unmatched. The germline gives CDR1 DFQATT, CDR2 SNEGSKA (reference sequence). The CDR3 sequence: CSASGTGGYQPQHF. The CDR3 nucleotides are TGCAGTGCTAGTGGGACAGGGGGCTATCAGCCCCAGCATTTT.

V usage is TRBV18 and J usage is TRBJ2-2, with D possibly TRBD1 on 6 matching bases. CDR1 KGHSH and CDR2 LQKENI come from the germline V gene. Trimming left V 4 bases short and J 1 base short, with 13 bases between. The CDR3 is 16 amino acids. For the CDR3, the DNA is TGTGCCAGCTCACAACTACCGGGACAGAACACCGGGGAGCTGTTTTTT. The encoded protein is CASSQLPGQNTGELFF.

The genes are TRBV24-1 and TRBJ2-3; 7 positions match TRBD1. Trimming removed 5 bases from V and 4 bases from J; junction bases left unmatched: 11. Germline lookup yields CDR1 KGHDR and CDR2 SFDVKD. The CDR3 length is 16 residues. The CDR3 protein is CATSGKGAPGADTQYF. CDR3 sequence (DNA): TGTGCCACCAGTGGTAAGGGGGCGCCGGGCGCAGATACGCAGTATTTT.

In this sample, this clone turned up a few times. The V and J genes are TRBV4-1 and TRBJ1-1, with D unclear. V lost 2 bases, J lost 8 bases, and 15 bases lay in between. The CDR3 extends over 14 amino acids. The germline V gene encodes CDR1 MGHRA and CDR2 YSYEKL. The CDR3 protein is CASSQRRELAEAFF. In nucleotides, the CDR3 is TGCGCCAGCAGCCAAAGGAGGGAACTCGCCGAAGCTTTCTTT.

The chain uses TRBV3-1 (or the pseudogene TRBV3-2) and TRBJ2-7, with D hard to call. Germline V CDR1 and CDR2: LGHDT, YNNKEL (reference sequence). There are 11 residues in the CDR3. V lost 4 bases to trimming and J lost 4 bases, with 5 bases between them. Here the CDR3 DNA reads TGTGCCAGCAGCCGTTATTACGAGCAGTACTTC. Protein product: CASSRYYEQYF.

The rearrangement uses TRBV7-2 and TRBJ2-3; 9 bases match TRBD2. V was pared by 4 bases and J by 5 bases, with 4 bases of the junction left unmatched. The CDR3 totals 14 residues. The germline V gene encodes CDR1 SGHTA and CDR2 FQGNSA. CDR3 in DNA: TGTGCCAGCAGCTCGGGACTAGCCGGAGATACGCAGTATTTT. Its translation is CASSSGLAGDTQYF. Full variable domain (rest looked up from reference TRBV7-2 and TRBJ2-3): GAGVSQSPSNKVTEKGKDVELRCDPISGHTALYWYRQSLGQGLEFLIYFQGNSAPDKSGLPSDRFSAERTGGSVSTLTIQRTQQEDSAVYLCASSSGLAGDTQYFGPGTRLTVL.

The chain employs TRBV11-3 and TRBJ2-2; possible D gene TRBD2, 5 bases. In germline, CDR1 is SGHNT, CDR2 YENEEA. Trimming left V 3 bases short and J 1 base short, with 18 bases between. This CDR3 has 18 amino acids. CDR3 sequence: CASSFQARMDLNTGELFF. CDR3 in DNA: TGTGCCAGCAGCTTTCAAGCCCGTATGGACTTGAACACCGGGGAGCTGTTTTTT.

The CDR3 region has the DNA TGCGCCAGCAGCTACCTGACAGGGGGCGCGGAGGGCTACACCTTC. The encoded protein is CASSYLTGGAEGYTF. This chain links TRBV5-1 with TRBJ1-2; 10 nucleotides align to TRBD1. This CDR3 is built from 15 residues. The V segment lost 3 bases and the J segment 8 bases; nucleotides outside the gene matches: 10. Per the germline V gene, CDR1 is SGHRS and CDR2 is YFSETQ. Full variable domain (remainder filled in from reference TRBV5-1 and TRBJ1-2): KAGVTQTPRYLIKTRGQQVTLSCSPISGHRSVSWYQQTPGQGLQFLFEYFSETQRNKGNFPGRFSGRQFSNSRSEMNVSTLELGDSALYLCASSYLTGGAEGYTFGSGTRLTVV.

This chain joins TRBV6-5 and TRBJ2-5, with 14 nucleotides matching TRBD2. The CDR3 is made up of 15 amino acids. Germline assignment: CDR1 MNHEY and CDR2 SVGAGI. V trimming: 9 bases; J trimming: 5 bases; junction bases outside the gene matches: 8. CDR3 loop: CASGTSGGQGETQYF. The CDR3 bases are TGTGCCAGTGGGACTAGCGGGGGACAGGGGGAGACCCAGTACTTC.

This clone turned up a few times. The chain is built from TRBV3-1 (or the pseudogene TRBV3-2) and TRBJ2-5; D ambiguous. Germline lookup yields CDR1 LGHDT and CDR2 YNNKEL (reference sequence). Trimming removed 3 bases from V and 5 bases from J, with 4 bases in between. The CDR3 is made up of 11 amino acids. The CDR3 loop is CASSHLETQYF. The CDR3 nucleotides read TGTGCCAGCAGCCACCTGGAGACCCAGTACTTC.

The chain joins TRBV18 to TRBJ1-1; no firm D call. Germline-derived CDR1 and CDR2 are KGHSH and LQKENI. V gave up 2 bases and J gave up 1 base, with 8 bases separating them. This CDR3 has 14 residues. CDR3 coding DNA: TGTGCCAGCTCACCATCCGCCAGGAACACTGAAGCTTTCTTT. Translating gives CASSPSARNTEAFF.

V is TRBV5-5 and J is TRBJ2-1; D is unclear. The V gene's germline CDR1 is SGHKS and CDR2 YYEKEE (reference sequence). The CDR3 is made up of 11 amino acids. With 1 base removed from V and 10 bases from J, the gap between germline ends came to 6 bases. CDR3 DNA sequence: TGTGCCAGCAGCTTGAATCAGGAGCAGTTCTTC. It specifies CASSLNQEQFF.

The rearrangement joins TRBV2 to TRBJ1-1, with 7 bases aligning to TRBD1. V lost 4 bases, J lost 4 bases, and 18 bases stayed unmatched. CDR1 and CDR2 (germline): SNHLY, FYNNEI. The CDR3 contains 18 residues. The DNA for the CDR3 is TGTGCCAGCAGTGGTACCGTCTTACCGGGACAGTGGACCACTGAAGCTTTCTTT. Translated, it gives CASSGTVLPGQWTTEAFF.

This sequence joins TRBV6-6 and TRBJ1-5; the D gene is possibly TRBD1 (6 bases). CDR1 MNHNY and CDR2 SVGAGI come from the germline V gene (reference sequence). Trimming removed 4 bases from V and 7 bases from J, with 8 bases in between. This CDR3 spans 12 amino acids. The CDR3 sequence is CASSFQGQPQHF. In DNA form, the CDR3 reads TGTGCCAGCAGTTTTCAGGGGCAGCCCCAGCATTTT.

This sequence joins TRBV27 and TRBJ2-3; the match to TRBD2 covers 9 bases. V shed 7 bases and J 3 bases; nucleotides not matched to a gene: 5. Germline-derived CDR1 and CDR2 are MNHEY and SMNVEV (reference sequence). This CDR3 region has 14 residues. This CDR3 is CASTTAGGTDTQYF. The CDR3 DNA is TGTGCCAGCACCACAGCGGGGGGAACAGATACGCAGTATTTT.

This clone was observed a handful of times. The CDR3: CAISEPLRTGRYGYTF. The DNA for the CDR3 is TGTGCCATCAGTGAGCCCTTACGGACAGGCCGCTATGGCTACACCTTC. The chain uses TRBV10-3 and TRBJ1-2; TRBD1 aligns across 7 bases. The CDR3 consists of 16 residues. V shed 2 bases, J shed 4 bases, and the junction held 10 bases outside the gene matches. Germline V lookup: CDR1 ENHRY, CDR2 SYGVKD.

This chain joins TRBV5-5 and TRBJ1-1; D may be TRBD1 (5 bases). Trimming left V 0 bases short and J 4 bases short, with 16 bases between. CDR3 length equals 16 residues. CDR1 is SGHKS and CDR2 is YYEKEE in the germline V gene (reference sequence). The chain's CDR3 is CASSLVAGPSGTEAFF. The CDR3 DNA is TGTGCCAGCAGCTTGGTGGCAGGGCCCTCCGGCACTGAAGCTTTCTTT.

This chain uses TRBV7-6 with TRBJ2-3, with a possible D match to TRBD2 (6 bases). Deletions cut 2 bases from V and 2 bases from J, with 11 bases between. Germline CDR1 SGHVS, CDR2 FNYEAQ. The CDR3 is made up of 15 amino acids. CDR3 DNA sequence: TGTGCCAGCAGCTTAAGCCGGGGGAACACAGATACGCAGTATTTT. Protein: CASSLSRGNTDTQYF.

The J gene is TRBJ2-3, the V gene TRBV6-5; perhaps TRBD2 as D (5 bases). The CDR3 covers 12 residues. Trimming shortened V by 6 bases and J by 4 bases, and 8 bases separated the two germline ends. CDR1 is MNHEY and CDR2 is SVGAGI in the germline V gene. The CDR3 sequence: CASRYSADTQYF. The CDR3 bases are TGTGCCAGCAGGTATAGCGCAGATACGCAGTATTTT.

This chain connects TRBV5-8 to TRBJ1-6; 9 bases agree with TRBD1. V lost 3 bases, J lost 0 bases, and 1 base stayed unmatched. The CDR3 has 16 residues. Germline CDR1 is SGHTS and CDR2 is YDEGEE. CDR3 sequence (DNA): TGTGCCAGCAGCTGGACAGGGGTCTCCTATAATTCACCCCTCCACTTT. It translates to CASSWTGVSYNSPLHF. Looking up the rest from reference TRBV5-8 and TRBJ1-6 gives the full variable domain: EAGVTQSPTHLIKTRGQQATLRCSPISGHTSVYWYQQALGLGLQFLLWYDEGEERNRGNFPPRFSGRQFPNYSSELNVNALELEDSALYLCASSWTGVSYNSPLHFGNGTRLTVT.

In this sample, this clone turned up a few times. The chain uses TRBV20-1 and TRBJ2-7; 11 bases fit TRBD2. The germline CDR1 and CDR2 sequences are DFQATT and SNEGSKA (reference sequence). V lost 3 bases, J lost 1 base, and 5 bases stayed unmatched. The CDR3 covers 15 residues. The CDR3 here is CSASDLAGGSYEQYF. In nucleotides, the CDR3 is TGCAGTGCTAGTGATCTAGCGGGGGGTTCCTACGAGCAGTACTTC.

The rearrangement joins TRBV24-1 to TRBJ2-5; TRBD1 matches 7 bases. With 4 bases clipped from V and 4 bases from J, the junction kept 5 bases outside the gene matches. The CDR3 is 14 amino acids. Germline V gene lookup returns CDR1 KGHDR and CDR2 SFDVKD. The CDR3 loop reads CATSDPGQIETQYF. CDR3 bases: TGTGCCACCAGTGACCCGGGACAGATAGAGACCCAGTACTTC.

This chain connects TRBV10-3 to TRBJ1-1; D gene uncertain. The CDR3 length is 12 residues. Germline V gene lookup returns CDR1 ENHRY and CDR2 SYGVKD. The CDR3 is CASRGERTEAFF. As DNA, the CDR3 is TGTGCGAGCCGCGGGGAGAGGACTGAAGCTTTCTTT.

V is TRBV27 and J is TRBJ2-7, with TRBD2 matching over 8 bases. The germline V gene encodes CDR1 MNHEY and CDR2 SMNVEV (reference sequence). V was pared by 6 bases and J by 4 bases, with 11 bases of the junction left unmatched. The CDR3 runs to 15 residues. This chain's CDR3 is CASRYSGTRSYEQYF. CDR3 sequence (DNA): TGTGCCAGCAGGTACTCCGGGACTAGGTCATACGAGCAGTACTTC.

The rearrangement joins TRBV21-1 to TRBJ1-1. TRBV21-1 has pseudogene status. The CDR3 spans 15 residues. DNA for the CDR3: TGTGCCAGCAGCCCTAGAATGGGGGGGGGCACTGAAGCTTTCTTT. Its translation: CASSPRMGGGTEAFF.

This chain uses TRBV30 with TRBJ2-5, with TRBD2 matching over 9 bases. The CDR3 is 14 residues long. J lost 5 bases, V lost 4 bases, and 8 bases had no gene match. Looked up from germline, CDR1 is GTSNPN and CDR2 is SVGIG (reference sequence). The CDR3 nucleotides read TGTGCCTGGAAGATGACTAGCGGAGGGGAGACCCAGTACTTC. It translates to CAWKMTSGGETQYF.

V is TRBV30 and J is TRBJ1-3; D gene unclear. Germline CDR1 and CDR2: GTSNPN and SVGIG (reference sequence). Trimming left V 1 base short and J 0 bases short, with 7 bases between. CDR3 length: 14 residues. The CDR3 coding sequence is TGTGCCTGGAGTGACGGGAGCTCTGGAAACACCATATATTTT. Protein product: CAWSDGSSGNTIYF.